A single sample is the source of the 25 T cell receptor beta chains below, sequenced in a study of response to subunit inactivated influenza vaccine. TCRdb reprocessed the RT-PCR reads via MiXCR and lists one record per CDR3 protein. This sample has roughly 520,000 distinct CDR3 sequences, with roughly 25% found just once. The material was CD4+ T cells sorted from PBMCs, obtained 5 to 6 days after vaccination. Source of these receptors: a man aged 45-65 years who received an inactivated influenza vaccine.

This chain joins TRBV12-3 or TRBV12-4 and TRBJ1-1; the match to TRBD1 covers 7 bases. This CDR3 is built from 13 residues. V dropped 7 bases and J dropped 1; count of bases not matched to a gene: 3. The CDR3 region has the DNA TGTGCCAGCACCCCAGGGGGGAACACTGAAGCTTTCTTT. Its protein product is CASTPGGNTEAFF.

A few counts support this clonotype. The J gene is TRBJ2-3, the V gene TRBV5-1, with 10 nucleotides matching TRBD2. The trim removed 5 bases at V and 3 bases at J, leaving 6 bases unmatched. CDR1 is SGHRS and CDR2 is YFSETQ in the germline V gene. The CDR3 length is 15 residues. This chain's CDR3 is CASRASGGVTDTQYF. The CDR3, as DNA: TGCGCCAGCAGGGCTAGCGGGGGAGTAACAGATACGCAGTATTTT. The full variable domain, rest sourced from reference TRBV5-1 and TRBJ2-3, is KAGVTQTPRYLIKTRGQQVTLSCSPISGHRSVSWYQQTPGQGLQFLFEYFSETQRNKGNFPGRFSGRQFSNSRSEMNVSTLELGDSALYLCASRASGGVTDTQYFGPGTRLTVL.

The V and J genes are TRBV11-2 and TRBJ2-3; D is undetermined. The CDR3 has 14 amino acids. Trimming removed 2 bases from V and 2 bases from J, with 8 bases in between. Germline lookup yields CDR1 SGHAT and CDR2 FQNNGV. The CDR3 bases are TGTGCCAGCAGCTTACTGCTGACCACAGATACGCAGTATTTT. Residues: CASSLLLTTDTQYF. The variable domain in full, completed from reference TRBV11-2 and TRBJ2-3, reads EAGVAQSPRYKIIEKRQSVAFWCNPISGHATLYWYQQILGQGPKLLIQFQNNGVVDDSQLPKDRFSAERLKGVDSTLKIQPAKLEDSAVYLCASSLLLTTDTQYFGPGTRLTVL.

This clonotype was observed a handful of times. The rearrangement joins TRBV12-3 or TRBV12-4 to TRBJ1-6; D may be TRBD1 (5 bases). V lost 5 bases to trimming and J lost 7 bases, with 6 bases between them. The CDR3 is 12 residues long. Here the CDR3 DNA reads TGTGCCAGCAGTGAGGGGAATTCACCCCTCCACTTT. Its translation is CASSEGNSPLHF.

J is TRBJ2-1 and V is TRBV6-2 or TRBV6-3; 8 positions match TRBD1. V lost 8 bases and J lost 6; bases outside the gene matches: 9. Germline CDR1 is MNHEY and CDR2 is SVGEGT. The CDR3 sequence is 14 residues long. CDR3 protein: CASAYGTGRNEQFF. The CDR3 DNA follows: TGTGCCAGCGCATACGGGACAGGACGCAATGAGCAGTTCTTC.

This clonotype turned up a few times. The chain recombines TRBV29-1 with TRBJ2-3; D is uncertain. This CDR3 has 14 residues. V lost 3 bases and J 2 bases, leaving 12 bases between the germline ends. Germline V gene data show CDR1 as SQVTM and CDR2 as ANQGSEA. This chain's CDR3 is CSVDLMGNTDTQYF. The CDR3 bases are TGCAGCGTTGACTTAATGGGTAACACAGATACGCAGTATTTT.

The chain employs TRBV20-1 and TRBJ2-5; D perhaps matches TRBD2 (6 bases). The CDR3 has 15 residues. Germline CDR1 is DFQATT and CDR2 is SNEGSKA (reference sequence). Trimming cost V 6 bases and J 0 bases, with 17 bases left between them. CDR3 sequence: CSAKGLAYDQETQYF. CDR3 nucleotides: TGCAGTGCCAAGGGGCTAGCGTACGACCAAGAGACCCAGTACTTC.

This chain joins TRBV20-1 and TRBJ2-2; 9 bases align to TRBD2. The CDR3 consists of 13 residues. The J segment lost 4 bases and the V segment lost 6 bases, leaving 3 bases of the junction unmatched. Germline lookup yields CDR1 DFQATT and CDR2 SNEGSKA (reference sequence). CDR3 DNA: TGCAGTGCGCTAGCGGGATTCACCGGGGAGCTGTTTTTT. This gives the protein CSALAGFTGELFF.

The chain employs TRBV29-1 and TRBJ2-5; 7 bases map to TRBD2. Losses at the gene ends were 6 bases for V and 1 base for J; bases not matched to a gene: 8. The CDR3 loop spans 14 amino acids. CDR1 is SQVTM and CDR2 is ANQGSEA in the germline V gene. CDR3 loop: CSVRNGGTQETQYF. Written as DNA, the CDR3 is TGCAGCGTCCGTAACGGGGGGACCCAAGAGACCCAGTACTTC. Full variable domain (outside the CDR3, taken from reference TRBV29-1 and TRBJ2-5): SAVISQKPSRDICQRGTSLTIQCQVDSQVTMMFWYRQQPGQSLTLIATANQGSEATYESGFVIDKFPISRPNLTFSTLTVSNMSPEDSSIYLCSVRNGGTQETQYFGPGTRLLVL.

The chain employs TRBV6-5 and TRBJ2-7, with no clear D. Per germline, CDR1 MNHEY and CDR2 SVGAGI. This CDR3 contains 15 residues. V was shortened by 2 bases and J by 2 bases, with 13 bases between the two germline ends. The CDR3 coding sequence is TGTGCCAGCAGTTACGACCATTCCCGGACCTACGAGCAGTACTTC. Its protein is CASSYDHSRTYEQYF.

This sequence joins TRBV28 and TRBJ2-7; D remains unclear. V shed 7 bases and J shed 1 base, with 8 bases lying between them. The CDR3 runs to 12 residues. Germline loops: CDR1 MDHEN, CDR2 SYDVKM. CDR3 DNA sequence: TGTGCCAGCAACCGCCAGTCCTACGAGCAGTACTTC. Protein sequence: CASNRQSYEQYF.

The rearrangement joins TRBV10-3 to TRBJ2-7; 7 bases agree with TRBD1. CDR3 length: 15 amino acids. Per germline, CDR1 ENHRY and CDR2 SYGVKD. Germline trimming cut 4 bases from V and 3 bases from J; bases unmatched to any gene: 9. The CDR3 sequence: CAISARQGDYYEQYF. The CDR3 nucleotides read TGTGCCATCAGTGCTCGACAGGGAGACTACTACGAGCAGTACTTC.

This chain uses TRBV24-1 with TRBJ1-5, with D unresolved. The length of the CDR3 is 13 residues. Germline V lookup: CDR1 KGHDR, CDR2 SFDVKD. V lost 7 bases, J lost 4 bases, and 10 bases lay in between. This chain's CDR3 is CATRAGRNQPQHF. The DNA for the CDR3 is TGTGCCACCAGGGCTGGTCGAAATCAGCCCCAGCATTTT.

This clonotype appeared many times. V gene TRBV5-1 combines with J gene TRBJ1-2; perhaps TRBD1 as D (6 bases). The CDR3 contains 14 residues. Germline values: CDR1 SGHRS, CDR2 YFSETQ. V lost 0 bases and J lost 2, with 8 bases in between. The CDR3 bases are TGCGCCAGCAGCTTGGGACAGGCGAACTATGGCTACACCTTC. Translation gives CASSLGQANYGYTF. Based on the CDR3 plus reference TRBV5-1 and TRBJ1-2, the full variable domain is KAGVTQTPRYLIKTRGQQVTLSCSPISGHRSVSWYQQTPGQGLQFLFEYFSETQRNKGNFPGRFSGRQFSNSRSEMNVSTLELGDSALYLCASSLGQANYGYTFGSGTRLTVV.

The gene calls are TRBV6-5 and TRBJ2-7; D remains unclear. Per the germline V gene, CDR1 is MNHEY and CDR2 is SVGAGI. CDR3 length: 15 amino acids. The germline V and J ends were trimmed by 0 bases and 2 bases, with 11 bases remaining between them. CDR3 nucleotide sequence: TGTGCCAGCAGTTACTCCCAGGTTGGCACCTACGAGCAGTACTTC. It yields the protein CASSYSQVGTYEQYF.

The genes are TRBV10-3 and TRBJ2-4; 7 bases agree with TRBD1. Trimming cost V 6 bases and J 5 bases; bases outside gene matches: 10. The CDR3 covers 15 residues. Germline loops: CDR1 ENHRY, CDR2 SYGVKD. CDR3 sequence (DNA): TGTGCCATCAGCGGATTAGGGGGACAGCAAAACATTCAGTACTTC. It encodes CAISGLGGQQNIQYF.

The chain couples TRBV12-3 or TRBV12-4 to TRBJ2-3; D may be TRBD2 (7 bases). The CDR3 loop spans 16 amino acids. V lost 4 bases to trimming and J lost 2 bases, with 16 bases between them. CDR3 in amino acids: CASSYSRGPNTDTQYF. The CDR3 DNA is TGTGCCAGCAGTTACTCGCGGGGGCCGAACACAGATACGCAGTATTTT.

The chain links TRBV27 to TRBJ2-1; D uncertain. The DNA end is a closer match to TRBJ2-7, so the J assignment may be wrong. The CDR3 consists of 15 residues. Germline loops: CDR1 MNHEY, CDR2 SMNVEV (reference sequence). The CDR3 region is CASSLKAIGLNEQYF. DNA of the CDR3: TGTGCCAGCAGTTTAAAGGCCATAGGGTTAAATGAGCAGTACTTC.

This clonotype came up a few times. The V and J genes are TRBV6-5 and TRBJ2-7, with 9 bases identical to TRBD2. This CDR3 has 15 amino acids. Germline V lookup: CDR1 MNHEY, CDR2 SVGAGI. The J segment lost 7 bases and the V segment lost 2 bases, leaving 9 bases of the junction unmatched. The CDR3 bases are TGTGCCAGCAGTTACGTCGCGGGGGGGCGTAGGGAGCAGTACTTC. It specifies CASSYVAGGRREQYF.

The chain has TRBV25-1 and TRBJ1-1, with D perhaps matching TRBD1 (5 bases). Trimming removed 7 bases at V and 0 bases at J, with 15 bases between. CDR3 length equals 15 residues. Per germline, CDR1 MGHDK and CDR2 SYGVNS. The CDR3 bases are TGTGCCAGCACGCGGGGGGTCGGGATGAACACTGAAGCTTTCTTT. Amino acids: CASTRGVGMNTEAFF.

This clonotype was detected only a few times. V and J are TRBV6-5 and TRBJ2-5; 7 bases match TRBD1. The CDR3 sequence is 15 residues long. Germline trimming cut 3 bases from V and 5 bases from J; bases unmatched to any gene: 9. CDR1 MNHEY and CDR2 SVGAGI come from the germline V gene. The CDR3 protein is CASSYRDRALETQYF. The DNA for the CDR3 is TGTGCCAGCAGTTATCGCGACAGGGCTCTCGAGACCCAGTACTTC.

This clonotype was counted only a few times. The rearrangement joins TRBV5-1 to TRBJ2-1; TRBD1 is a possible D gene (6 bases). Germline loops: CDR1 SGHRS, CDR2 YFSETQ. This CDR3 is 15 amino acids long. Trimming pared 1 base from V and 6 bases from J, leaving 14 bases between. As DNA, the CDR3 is TGCGCCAGCAGCTTGTCAGGGGCGCGAAGCAATGAGCAGTTCTTC. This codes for CASSLSGARSNEQFF.

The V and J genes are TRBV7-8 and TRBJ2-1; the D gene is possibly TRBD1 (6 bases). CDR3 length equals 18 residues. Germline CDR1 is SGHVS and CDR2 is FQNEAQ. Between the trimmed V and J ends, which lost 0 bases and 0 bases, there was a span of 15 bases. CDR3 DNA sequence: TGTGCCAGCAGCTTAGCGGGTCTCGGACAGAGCTCCTACAATGAGCAGTTCTTC. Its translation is CASSLAGLGQSSYNEQFF.

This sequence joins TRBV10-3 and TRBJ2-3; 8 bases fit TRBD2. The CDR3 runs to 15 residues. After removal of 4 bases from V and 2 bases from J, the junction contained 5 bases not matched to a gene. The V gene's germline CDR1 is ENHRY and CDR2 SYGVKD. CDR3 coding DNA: TGTGCCATCAGTGTGGGACTAGTTATCACAGATACGCAGTATTTT. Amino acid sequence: CAISVGLVITDTQYF.

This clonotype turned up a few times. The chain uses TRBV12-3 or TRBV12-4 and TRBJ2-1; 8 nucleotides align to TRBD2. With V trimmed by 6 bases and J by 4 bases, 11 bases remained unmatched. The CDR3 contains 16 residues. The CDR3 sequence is CASSSTRGGGYNEQFF. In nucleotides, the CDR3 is TGTGCCAGCAGCTCAACACGGGGGGGTGGGTACAATGAGCAGTTCTTC.